The clone carrying this T cell receptor (beta chain) has just a few counts. No antigen is known for it. This record belongs to a study of T-cell memory formation after mild COVID-19. The study's findings and limits: Clones shrinking from day 15 to 85 showed even CD4/CD8 mixes; later expanders tilted CD4+.

This CDR3 is 15 amino acids long. Germline-derived CDR1 and CDR2 are KGHSH and LQKENI. Between the trimmed V and J ends, which lost 0 bases and 7 bases, there was a span of 13 bases. 5'RACE primed at constant segments yielded TCR alpha and TCR beta cDNA libraries bearing sample barcodes and UMIs. TCRdb independently ran MiXCR on the 5' RACE reads; one entry per CDR3 protein. The sample gives about 270,000 distinct CDR3 sequences, about a sixth of which show up once; around 23% is in the top ten. Specimen: PBMCs or a T cell subset sorted from them (not recorded which). This chain joins TRBV18 and TRBJ2-4; possibly TRBD1 for D (6 bases). This clonotype was obtained from a young man who had mild COVID-19 (a few samples of this study predate the infection). Cell type and time point are not known. CDR3: CASSPPWGLVNIQYF. DNA of the CDR3: TGTGCCAGCTCACCACCCTGGGGGCTGGTTAACATTCAGTACTTC. Based on the CDR3 plus reference TRBV18 and TRBJ2-4, the full variable domain is NAGVMQNPRHLVRRRGQEARLRCSPMKGHSHVYWYRQLPEEGLKFMVYLQKENIIDESGMPKERFSAEFPKEGPSILRIQQVVRGDSAAYFCASSPPWGLVNIQYFGAGTRLSVL.